This passage covers 27 T cell receptor beta chains from one sample sequenced in a study of monozygotic twins with inflammatory bowel disease (dated by TCRdb to about 2019). The method was 5' RACE. The sample was run on an Illumina HiSeq 2500. Once TCRdb had reprocessed the reads, it stored one entry per CDR3 protein sequence and supplied no DNA. In this sample's table one finds more than 120,000 distinct CDR3 sequences. The ten top clones hold less than 2.5% of the sample. The sequenced sample was blood. These receptors came from a human donor with ulcerative colitis or Crohn's disease, or a healthy co-twin of an affected twin (not recorded which).

The gene calls are TRBV4-1 and TRBJ1-5. This CDR3 is built from 16 residues. Germline lookup yields CDR1 MGHRA and CDR2 YSYEKL. The CDR3 here is CASSQEGRNSNQPQHF.

This chain uses TRBV30 with TRBJ1-4; TCRdb gives TRBD1 as the D gene, but with no DNA this cannot be confirmed. This CDR3 spans 15 amino acids. Germline CDR1 is GTSNPN and CDR2 is SVGIG (reference sequence). The CDR3 sequence is CAWSEGTGVAEKLFF.

V usage is TRBV7-2 and J usage is TRBJ2-1; with no DNA, the TCRdb D assignment of TRBD2 cannot be verified. CDR3 size: 12 residues. Germline V gene data show CDR1 as SGHTA and CDR2 as FQGNSA. CDR3 region: CASSPPGPERFF. Variable domain in full (rest from reference TRBV7-2 and TRBJ2-1): GAGVSQSPSNKVTEKGKDVELRCDPISGHTALYWYRQSLGQGLEFLIYFQGNSAPDKSGLPSDRFSAERTGGSVSTLTIQRTQQEDSAVYLCASSPPGPERFFGPGTRLTVL.

The chain links TRBV12-3 or TRBV12-4 to TRBJ2-7; TCRdb gives TRBD2 as the D gene, but with no DNA this cannot be confirmed. This CDR3 region has 13 residues. The chain's CDR3 is CASTQTSSYEQYF.

The gene calls are TRBV3-1 and TRBJ1-1. Germline CDR1 reads LGHDT; CDR2 reads YNNKEL (reference sequence). This CDR3 is 14 amino acids long. The chain's CDR3 is CASSQEWGNTEAFF.

This sequence joins TRBV19 and TRBJ1-5. The germline CDR1 and CDR2 sequences are LNHDA and SQIVND (reference sequence). This CDR3 contains 17 residues. The CDR3: CASSPSYPWSSNQPQHF. The complete variable domain, with remaining parts taken from reference TRBV19 and TRBJ1-5, reads DGGITQSPKYLFRKEGQNVTLSCEQNLNHDAMYWYRQDPGQGLRLIYYSQIVNDFQKGDIAEGYSVSREKKESFPLTVTSAQKNPTAFYLCASSPSYPWSSNQPQHFGDGTRLSIL.

The chain is built from TRBV11-2 and TRBJ2-7. In germline, CDR1 is SGHAT, CDR2 FQNNGV. This CDR3 contains 14 residues. The CDR3 is CASSLDLPRYEQYF.

The genes are TRBV7-2 and TRBJ2-1; TCRdb gives TRBD1 as the D gene, but with no DNA this cannot be confirmed. The germline V gene encodes CDR1 SGHTA and CDR2 FQGNSA. CDR3 size: 15 residues. CDR3 amino acids: CASSLERGARNEQFF.

The chain recombines TRBV20-1 with TRBJ2-7; TCRdb designates TRBD2, a call that cannot be tested without DNA. There are 15 residues in the CDR3. CDR1 DFQATT and CDR2 SNEGSKA come from the germline V gene (reference sequence). The CDR3 reads CSARDQASGPYEQYF.

The chain recombines TRBV5-1 with TRBJ1-1; the TCRdb call, TRBD1, lacks DNA for checking. The CDR3 sequence is 16 residues long. CDR1 and CDR2 (germline): SGHRS, YFSETQ. This CDR3 reads CASSLRTGHMNTEAFF.

This sequence joins TRBV12-3 or TRBV12-4 and TRBJ2-5; TCRdb selects TRBD1, and the lack of DNA leaves this call unchecked. CDR3 length equals 15 residues. CDR3 loop: CASSRGQGASETQYF.

The rearrangement links TRBV20-1 to TRBJ1-2. There are 11 residues in the CDR3. CDR1 DFQATT and CDR2 SNEGSKA come from the germline V gene (reference sequence). CDR3 sequence reads: CSARDEYGYTF.

The chain carries TRBV28 and TRBJ2-3. The length of the CDR3 is 15 residues. Germline CDR1 reads MDHEN; CDR2 reads SYDVKM. The CDR3 region is CASSLILTDTDTQYF.

The chain links TRBV27 to TRBJ1-4; TCRdb lists TRBD1, though no DNA is available to test this call. Per the germline V gene, CDR1 is MNHEY and CDR2 is SMNVEV (reference sequence). The CDR3 length is 16 residues. CDR3: CASSLSQEQGDEKLFF.

This rearrangement joins TRBV12-3 or TRBV12-4 to TRBJ1-5. The CDR3 consists of 16 residues. The CDR3 spells CASSLGRGGYNQPQHF.

The rearrangement links TRBV7-9 to TRBJ1-3; the D call of TRBD1 rests on TCRdb alone, since no DNA is present to check it. Looked up from germline, CDR1 is SEHNR and CDR2 is FQNEAQ (reference sequence). The CDR3 is 17 amino acids. This CDR3 is CASWGGDSPFSGNTIYF.

The chain recombines TRBV24-1 with TRBJ2-3. This CDR3 is 15 amino acids long. Germline CDR1 and CDR2: KGHDR and SFDVKD. Here the CDR3 reads CATSDLGDSTDTQYF.

J is TRBJ2-7 and V is TRBV5-5; checking the TCRdb D call of TRBD1 is not possible without DNA. Germline-derived CDR1 and CDR2 are SGHKS and YYEKEE (reference sequence). The length of the CDR3 is 15 residues. CDR3 sequence: CASRARDRSSYEQYF.

This sequence joins TRBV20-1 and TRBJ1-6. The germline CDR1 and CDR2 sequences are DFQATT and SNEGSKA (reference sequence). This CDR3 is 19 amino acids long. The CDR3 loop is CSARPRDFGTSSYNSPLHF.

The chain links TRBV5-1 to TRBJ1-3. The germline V gene has CDR1 SGHRS and CDR2 YFSETQ. This CDR3 has 12 amino acids. The CDR3 sequence is CASGGAGNTIYF. Full variable domain (outside the CDR3, taken from reference TRBV5-1 and TRBJ1-3): KAGVTQTPRYLIKTRGQQVTLSCSPISGHRSVSWYQQTPGQGLQFLFEYFSETQRNKGNFPGRFSGRQFSNSRSEMNVSTLELGDSALYLCASGGAGNTIYFGEGSWLTVV.

The rearrangement uses TRBV18 and TRBJ2-7; the D call of TRBD1 rests on TCRdb alone, since no DNA is present to check it. Germline CDR1 and CDR2: KGHSH and LQKENI. This CDR3 is 15 amino acids long. CDR3 sequence reads: CASSPSDTGFHEQYF.

The genes are TRBV14 and TRBJ1-2. This CDR3 contains 15 residues. CDR1 is SGHDN, CDR2 FVKESK, per germline. The CDR3 loop reads CASSQDFVGSYGYTF.

The chain links TRBV19 to TRBJ2-1. Per germline, CDR1 LNHDA and CDR2 SQIVND (reference sequence). The length of the CDR3 is 16 residues. The CDR3 spells CASSIDLVFSYNEQFF.

This chain links TRBV7-2 with TRBJ1-3; TCRdb's assignment of TRBD1 cannot be checked, as there is no DNA. The germline V gene has CDR1 SGHTA and CDR2 FQGNSA. The CDR3 covers 15 residues. The CDR3 loop is CASSLEGGGGNTIYF.

The genes are TRBV5-8 and TRBJ1-5. This CDR3 has 13 residues. Germline V gene data show CDR1 as SGHTS and CDR2 as YDEGEE. The CDR3 here is CASSPVRDQPQHF.

This sequence joins TRBV7-6 and TRBJ2-3; there is no DNA to check the TCRdb D call of TRBD1. CDR1 and CDR2 (germline): SGHVS, FNYEAQ. The CDR3 spans 15 residues. The CDR3 loop is CASSGTAYYTDTQYF. The full variable domain, rest sourced from reference TRBV7-6 and TRBJ2-3, is GAGVSQSPRYKVTKRGQDVALRCDPISGHVSLYWYRQALGQGPEFLTYFNYEAQQDKSGLPNDRFSAERPEGSISTLTIQRTEQRDSAMYRCASSGTAYYTDTQYFGPGTRLTVL.

This chain connects TRBV12-3 or TRBV12-4 to TRBJ1-4. The CDR3 runs 14 residues. This CDR3 reads CASSSAMRHEKLFF.